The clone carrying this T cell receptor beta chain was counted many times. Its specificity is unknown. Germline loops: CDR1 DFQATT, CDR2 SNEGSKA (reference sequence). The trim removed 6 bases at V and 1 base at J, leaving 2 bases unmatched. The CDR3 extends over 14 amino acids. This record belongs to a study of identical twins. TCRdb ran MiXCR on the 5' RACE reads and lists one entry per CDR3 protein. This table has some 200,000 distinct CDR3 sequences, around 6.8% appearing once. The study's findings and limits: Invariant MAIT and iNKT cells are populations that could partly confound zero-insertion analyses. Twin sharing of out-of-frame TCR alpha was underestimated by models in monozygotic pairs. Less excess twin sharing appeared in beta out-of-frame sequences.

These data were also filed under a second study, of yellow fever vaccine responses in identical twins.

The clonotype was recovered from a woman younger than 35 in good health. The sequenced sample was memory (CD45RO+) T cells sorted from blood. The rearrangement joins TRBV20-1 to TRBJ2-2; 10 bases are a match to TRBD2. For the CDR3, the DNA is TGCAGTGCCGGACTAGCGGTGAACACCGGGGAGCTGTTTTTT. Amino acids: CSAGLAVNTGELFF.